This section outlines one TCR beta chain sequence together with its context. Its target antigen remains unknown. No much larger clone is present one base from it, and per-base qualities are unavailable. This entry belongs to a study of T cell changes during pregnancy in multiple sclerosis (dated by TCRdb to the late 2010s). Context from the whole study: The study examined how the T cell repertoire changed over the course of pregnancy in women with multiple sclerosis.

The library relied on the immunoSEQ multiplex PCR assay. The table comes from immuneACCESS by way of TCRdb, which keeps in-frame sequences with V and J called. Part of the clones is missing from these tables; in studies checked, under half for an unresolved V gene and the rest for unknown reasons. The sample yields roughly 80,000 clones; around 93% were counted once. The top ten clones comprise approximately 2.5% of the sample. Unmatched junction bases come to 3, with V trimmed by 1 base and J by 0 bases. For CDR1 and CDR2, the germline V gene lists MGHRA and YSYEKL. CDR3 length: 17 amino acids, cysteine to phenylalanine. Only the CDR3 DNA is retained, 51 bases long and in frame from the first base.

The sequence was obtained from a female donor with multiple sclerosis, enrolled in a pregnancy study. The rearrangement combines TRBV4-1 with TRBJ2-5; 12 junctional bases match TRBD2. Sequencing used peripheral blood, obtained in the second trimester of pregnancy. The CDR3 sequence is CASSQGLAGANQETQYF. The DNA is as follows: TGCGCCAGCAGCCAAGGACTAGCGGGGGCCAACCAAGAGACCCAGTACTTC.